This T cell receptor (beta chain) was recovered during a study of Tregs in tolerant kidney transplant recipients. Findings and limits, study-wide: Few patients were studied, so findings need validation in larger groups. This study did not directly address biological reproducibility.

CDR1 is SGDLS, CDR2 YYNGEE, per germline. This CDR3 is 14 amino acids long. The V end was cut by 4 bases, the J end by 0 bases, with 11 bases between. Recipients received nonmyeloablative bone marrow transplants from related graft donors, with transient mixed chimerism. Unstimulated Tregs (CD4+CD25+CD127-) and CD4+CD25- non-Tregs were sorted from PBMCs. The data were produced by immunoSEQ multiplex PCR, yet TCRdb's version contains in-frame clones alone and is incomplete. The sample has roughly 64,000 clones, about 87% seen once; the top ten hold around 4.1%. A remark on this clone: What it binds is not known.

This clonotype was sampled from a human patient who received a combined kidney and bone marrow transplant. Part of the T cells may come from the graft donor. The sample here was CD4+ T cells from blood (PBMCs), taken 6 months after the transplant. This chain joins TRBV9 and TRBJ2-7, with D possibly being TRBD1 (7 bases). As DNA, the CDR3 is TGTGCCAGCAGCCACCAGGGGGGCTCCTACGAGCAGTACTTC. Its translation: CASSHQGGSYEQYF.